Included here is one TCR beta chain sequence, with context. This entry belongs to a study of blood T cell repertoires in COVID-19. The data were produced by immunoSEQ multiplex PCR, yet TCRdb's version contains in-frame clones alone and is incomplete. The sample holds roughly 200,000 clones, 85% to 90% seen once. The V end was cut by 0 bases, the J end by 0 bases, with 8 bases between. CDR3 length equals 16 residues. Germline CDR1 LGHNA, CDR2 YNFKEQ. The chain recombines TRBV4-2 with TRBJ2-2; the D is unclear. The sample taken for sequencing was peripheral blood. The sequence derives from a man aged 18 to 29 with active or convalescent COVID-19. In DNA form, the CDR3 reads TGTGCCAGCAGCCAAGATACCGGAGCGAACACCGGGGAGCTGTTTTTT. Its translation is CASSQDTGANTGELFF.